Presented here are 8 T cell receptor beta chains from one specimen sequenced in a study of blood T cells in healthy people across ages. Through a sample-barcoded 5' primer and a J-beta primer mix, a second PCR was run for roughly 6 to 12 cycles. Each CDR3 protein is one row after TCRdb ran MiXCR on the 5' RACE reads. The profile shows some 640,000 distinct CDR3 sequences, about 52% of them singletons. Sample: blood. The receptors were sampled from a woman aged 60-75 years in good health.

This rearrangement joins TRBV10-3 to TRBJ2-4; a possible D gene is TRBD2 (5 bases). The V end lost 3 bases, the J end lost 3 bases, and 18 bases lay between the germline ends. CDR1 ENHRY and CDR2 SYGVKD come from the germline V gene. CDR3 length equals 17 residues. CDR3 nucleotides: TGTGCCATCAGTGAAGGACTTCCCGCTGATGGCAAAAACATTCAGTACTTC. This codes for CAISEGLPADGKNIQYF.

In its sample, this clonotype was seen a few times. This may be a read error: a much more frequent sequence differs by one nucleotide. This CDR3 reads CASTARGGDNEQFF. CDR3 DNA: TGCGCCAGCACCGCCCGCGGGGGAGACAATGAGCAGTTCTTC. The chain links TRBV5-1 to TRBJ2-1; 7 bases map to TRBD2. Germline CDR1 is SGHRS and CDR2 is YFSETQ. The ends lost 6 bases at V and 5 bases at J; junction bases unmatched: 8. The CDR3 is 14 residues long. Together with reference TRBV5-1 and TRBJ2-1, the CDR3 gives the full variable domain: KAGVTQTPRYLIKTRGQQVTLSCSPISGHRSVSWYQQTPGQGLQFLFEYFSETQRNKGNFPGRFSGRQFSNSRSEMNVSTLELGDSALYLCASTARGGDNEQFFGPGTRLTVL.

V usage is TRBV7-9 and J usage is TRBJ1-1; 10 bases align to TRBD1. The CDR3 consists of 14 residues. Germline V CDR1 and CDR2: SEHNR, FQNEAQ (reference sequence). V shed 8 bases, J shed 7 bases, and the junction held 10 bases outside the gene matches. The CDR3 is CASSRTGGNGEAFF. The DNA for the CDR3 is TGTGCCAGCTCCCGGACAGGGGGAAATGGTGAAGCTTTCTTT.

This clonotype has only a few counts. V is TRBV20-1 and J is TRBJ1-1, with D possibly matching TRBD1 (5 bases). V was cut by 6 bases and J by 3 bases, with 14 bases left in between. CDR3 size: 13 residues. The germline V gene encodes CDR1 DFQATT and CDR2 SNEGSKA (reference sequence). The CDR3 loop is CSAIADRYTEAFF. In DNA form, the CDR3 reads TGCAGTGCCATCGCTGACAGATACACTGAAGCTTTCTTT.

This clonotype was seen a handful of times. The V and J genes are TRBV5-1 and TRBJ2-7; perhaps D is TRBD1 or TRBD2 (5 bases each). V dropped 9 bases and J dropped 3 bases, with 22 bases sitting between them. Germline CDR1 reads SGHRS; CDR2 reads YFSETQ. The CDR3 totals 15 residues. The CDR3 coding sequence is TGCGCCACCAGTTCCCATAACAGGAGGAACTACGAGCAGTACTTC. Translated, it gives CATSSHNRRNYEQYF. Together with reference TRBV5-1 and TRBJ2-7, the CDR3 gives the full variable domain: KAGVTQTPRYLIKTRGQQVTLSCSPISGHRSVSWYQQTPGQGLQFLFEYFSETQRNKGNFPGRFSGRQFSNSRSEMNVSTLELGDSALYLCATSSHNRRNYEQYFGPGTRLTVT.

The CDR3, as DNA: TGTGCCAGCAGCACCGACAACAGCAATCAGCCCCAGCATTTT. This encodes CASSTDNSNQPQHF. J is TRBJ1-5 and V is TRBV12-3 or TRBV12-4; D not certain. The length of the CDR3 is 14 residues. V was cut by 6 bases and J by 1 base, with 10 bases left in between.

This chain links TRBV4-2 with TRBJ1-4; 8 bases match TRBD1. V was clipped by 0 bases and J by 6 bases; unmatched bases: 6. Germline CDR1 is LGHNA and CDR2 is YNFKEQ. This CDR3 has 16 residues. The CDR3 DNA follows: TGTGCCAGCAGCCAAGATGAGACAGGGGCGGATGAAAAACTGTTTTTT. Translating it yields CASSQDETGADEKLFF.

This clonotype was counted a few times. DNA for the CDR3: TGCGCCAGCAGCGTGACTAGCGGGGGGCCTTACGAGCAGTACTTC. It yields the protein CASSVTSGGPYEQYF. The gene calls are TRBV5-1 and TRBJ2-7; 13 nucleotides line up with TRBD2. The CDR3 sequence is 15 residues long. CDR1 is SGHRS, CDR2 YFSETQ, per germline. The ends lost 4 bases at V and 4 bases at J; junction bases unmatched: 5. Using reference TRBV5-1 and TRBJ2-7 for the parts outside the CDR3, the full variable domain is KAGVTQTPRYLIKTRGQQVTLSCSPISGHRSVSWYQQTPGQGLQFLFEYFSETQRNKGNFPGRFSGRQFSNSRSEMNVSTLELGDSALYLCASSVTSGGPYEQYFGPGTRLTVT.